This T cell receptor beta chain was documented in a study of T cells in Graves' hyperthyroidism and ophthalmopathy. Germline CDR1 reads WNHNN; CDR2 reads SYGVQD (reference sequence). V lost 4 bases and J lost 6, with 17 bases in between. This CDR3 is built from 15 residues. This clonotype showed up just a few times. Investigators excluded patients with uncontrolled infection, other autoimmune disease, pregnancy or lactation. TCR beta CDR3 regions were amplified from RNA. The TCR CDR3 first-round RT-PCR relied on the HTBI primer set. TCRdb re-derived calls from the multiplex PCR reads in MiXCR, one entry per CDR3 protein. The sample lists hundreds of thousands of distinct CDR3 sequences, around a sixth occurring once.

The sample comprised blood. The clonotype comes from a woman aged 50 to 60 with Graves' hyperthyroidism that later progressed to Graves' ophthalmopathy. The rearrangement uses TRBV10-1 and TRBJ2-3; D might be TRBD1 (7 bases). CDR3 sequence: CASSALGRGDDTQYF. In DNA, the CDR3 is TGCGCCAGCAGTGCTCTGGGCAGGGGGGATGATACGCAGTATTTT.